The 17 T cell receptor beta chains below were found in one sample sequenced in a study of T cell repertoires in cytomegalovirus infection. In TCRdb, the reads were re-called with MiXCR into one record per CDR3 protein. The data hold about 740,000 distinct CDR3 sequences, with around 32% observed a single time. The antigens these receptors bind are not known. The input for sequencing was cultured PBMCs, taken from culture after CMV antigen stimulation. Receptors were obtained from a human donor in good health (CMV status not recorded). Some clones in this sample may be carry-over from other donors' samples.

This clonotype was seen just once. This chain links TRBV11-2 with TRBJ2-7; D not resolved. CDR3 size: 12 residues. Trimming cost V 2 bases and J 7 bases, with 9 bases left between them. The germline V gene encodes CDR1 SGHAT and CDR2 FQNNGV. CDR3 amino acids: CASSLQRKEQYF. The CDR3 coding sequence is TGTGCCAGCAGCTTACAACGGAAGGAGCAGTACTTC. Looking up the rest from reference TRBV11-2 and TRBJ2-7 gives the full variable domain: EAGVAQSPRYKIIEKRQSVAFWCNPISGHATLYWYQQILGQGPKLLIQFQNNGVVDDSQLPKDRFSAERLKGVDSTLKIQPAKLEDSAVYLCASSLQRKEQYFGPGTRLTVT.

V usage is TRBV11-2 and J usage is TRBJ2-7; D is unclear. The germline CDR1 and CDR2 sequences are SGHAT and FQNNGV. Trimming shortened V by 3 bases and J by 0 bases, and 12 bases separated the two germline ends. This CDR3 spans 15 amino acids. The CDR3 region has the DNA TGTGCCAGCAGCTTGCGGAGCAGCAACTCCTACGAGCAGTACTTC. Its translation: CASSLRSSNSYEQYF.

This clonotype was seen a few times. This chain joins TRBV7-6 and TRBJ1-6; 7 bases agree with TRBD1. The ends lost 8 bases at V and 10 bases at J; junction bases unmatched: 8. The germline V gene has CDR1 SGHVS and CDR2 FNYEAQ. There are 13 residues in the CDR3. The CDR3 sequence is CASGIDRESPLHF. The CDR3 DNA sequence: TGTGCCAGCGGGATCGACAGGGAGTCACCCCTCCACTTT.

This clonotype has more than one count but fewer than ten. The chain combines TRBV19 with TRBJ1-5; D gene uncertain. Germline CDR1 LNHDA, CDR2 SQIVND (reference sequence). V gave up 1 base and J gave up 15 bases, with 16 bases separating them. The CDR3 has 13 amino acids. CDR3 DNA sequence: TGTGCCAGTAGTATAGGGGTCGGATTAGATCTGCATTTT. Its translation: CASSIGVGLDLHF.

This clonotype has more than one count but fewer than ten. The CDR3 DNA sequence: TGTGCCAGCAGCGCCCGGGACCCCTCCTACGAGCAGTACTTC. It codes for CASSARDPSYEQYF. The gene calls are TRBV7-9 and TRBJ2-7; D may match TRBD1 or TRBD2 (5 bases each). Germline CDR1 SEHNR, CDR2 FQNEAQ (reference sequence). Between the trimmed V and J ends, which lost 5 bases and 0 bases, there was a span of 11 bases. CDR3 length equals 14 residues.

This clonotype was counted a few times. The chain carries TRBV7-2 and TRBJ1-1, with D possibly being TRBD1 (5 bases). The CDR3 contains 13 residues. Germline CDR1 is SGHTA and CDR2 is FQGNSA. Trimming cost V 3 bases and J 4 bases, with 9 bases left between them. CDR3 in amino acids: CASSFNQGTEAFF. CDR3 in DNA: TGTGCCAGCAGCTTTAATCAGGGCACTGAAGCTTTCTTT.

CDR3 amino acids: CASSVPGLQETQYF. In nucleotides, the CDR3 is TGTGCCAGCAGTGTGCCAGGGCTCCAAGAGACCCAGTACTTC. The rearrangement links TRBV6-1 to TRBJ2-5, with D possibly being TRBD1 (5 bases). V lost 4 bases, J lost 1 base, and 10 bases lay in between. Germline CDR1 is MNHNS and CDR2 is SASEGT. The CDR3 covers 14 residues.

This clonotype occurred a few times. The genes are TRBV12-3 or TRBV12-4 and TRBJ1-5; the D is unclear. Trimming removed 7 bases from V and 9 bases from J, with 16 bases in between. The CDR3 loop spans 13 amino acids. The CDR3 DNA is TGTGCCAGCACAGAATCCGGTTATCGGCCCCAGCATTTT. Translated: CASTESGYRPQHF.

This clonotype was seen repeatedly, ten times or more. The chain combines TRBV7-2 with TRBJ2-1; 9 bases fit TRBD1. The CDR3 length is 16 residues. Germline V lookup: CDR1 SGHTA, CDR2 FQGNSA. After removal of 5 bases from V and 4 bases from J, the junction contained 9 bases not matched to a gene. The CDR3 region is CASSTKGQGGYNEQFF. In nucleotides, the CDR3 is TGTGCCAGCAGCACAAAGGGACAGGGTGGATACAATGAGCAGTTCTTC.

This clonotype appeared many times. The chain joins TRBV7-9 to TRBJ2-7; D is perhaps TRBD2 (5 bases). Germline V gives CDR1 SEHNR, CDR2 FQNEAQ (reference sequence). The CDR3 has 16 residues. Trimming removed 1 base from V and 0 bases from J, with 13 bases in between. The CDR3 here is CASSLGGGQTSYEQYF. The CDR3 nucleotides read TGTGCCAGCAGCTTAGGCGGAGGCCAGACCTCCTACGAGCAGTACTTC.

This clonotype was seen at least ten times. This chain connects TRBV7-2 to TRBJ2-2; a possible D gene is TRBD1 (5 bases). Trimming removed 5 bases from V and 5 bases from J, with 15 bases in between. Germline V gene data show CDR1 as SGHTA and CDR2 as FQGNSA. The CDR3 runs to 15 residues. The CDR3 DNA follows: TGTGCCAGCAGCCCGCGAAGGGGCGAGACCGGGGAGCTGTTTTTT. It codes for CASSPRRGETGELFF.

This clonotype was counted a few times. CDR3 in amino acids: CASSTGTSGGPGFF. CDR3 DNA sequence: TGTGCCAGCAGTACCGGGACTAGCGGGGGCCCCGGGTTCTTC. V and J are TRBV2 and TRBJ2-1, with 14 positions matching TRBD2. The J segment lost 15 bases and the V segment lost 5 bases, leaving 9 bases of the junction unmatched. Germline V gene lookup returns CDR1 SNHLY and CDR2 FYNNEI. CDR3 length: 14 residues.

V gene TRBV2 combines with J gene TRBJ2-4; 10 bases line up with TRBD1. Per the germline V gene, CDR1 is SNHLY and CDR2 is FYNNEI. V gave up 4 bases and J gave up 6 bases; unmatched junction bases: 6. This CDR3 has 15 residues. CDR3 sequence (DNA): TGTGCCAGCAGTGCGACAGGGGGCGCAGGAAACATTCAGTACTTC. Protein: CASSATGGAGNIQYF.

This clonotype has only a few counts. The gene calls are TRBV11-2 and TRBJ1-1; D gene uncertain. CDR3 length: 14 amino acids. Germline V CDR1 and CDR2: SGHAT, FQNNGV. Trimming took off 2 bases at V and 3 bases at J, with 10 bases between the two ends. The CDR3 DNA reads TGTGCCAGCAGCTTATCCCCTGTGGACACTGAAGCTTTCTTT. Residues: CASSLSPVDTEAFF.

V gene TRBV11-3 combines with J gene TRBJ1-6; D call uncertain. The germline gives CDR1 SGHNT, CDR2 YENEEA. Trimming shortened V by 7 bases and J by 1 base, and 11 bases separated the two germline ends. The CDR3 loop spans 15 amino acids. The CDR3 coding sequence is TGTGCCAGCACAGTGCGGGGATCCTATAATTCACCCCTCCACTTT. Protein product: CASTVRGSYNSPLHF. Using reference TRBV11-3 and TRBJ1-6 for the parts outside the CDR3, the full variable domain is EAGVVQSPRYKIIEKKQPVAFWCNPISGHNTLYWYLQNLGQGPELLIRYENEEAVDDSQLPKDRFSAERLKGVDSTLKIQPAELGDSAVYLCASTVRGSYNSPLHFGNGTRLTVT.

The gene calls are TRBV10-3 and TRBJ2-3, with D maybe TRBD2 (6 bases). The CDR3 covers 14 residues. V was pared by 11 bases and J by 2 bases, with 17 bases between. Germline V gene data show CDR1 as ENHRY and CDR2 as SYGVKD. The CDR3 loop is CAVRDSRSTDTQYF. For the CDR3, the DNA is TGTGCCGTCCGGGACTCCAGATCCACAGATACGCAGTATTTT.

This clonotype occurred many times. CDR3 loop: CASSPRSHDGNEQFF. The CDR3 bases are TGTGCCAGCAGCCCCCGGTCACACGATGGTAATGAGCAGTTCTTC. This chain connects TRBV7-2 to TRBJ2-1, with unresolved D. Trimming removed 5 bases from V and 7 bases from J, with 18 bases in between. Germline lookup yields CDR1 SGHTA and CDR2 FQGNSA. The CDR3 loop spans 15 amino acids.